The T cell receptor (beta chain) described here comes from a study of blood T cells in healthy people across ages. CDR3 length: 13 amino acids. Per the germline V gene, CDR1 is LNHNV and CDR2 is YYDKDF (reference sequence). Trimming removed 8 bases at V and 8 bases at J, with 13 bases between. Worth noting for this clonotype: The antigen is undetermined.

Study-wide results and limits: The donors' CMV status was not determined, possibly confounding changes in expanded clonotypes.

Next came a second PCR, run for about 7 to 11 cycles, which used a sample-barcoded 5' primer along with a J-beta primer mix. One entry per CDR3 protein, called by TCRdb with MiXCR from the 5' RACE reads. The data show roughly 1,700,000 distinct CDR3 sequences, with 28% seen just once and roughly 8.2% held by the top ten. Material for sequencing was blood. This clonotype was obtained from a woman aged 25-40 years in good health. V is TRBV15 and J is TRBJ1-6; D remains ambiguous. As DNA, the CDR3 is TGTGCCACCTCGGCTAGAATGGATTCACCCCTCCACTTT. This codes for CATSARMDSPLHF.